These T cell receptor beta chains were read from a single sample in a study of blood T cells in healthy people across ages. TCRdb ran MiXCR on the 5' RACE reads and lists one entry per CDR3 protein. The sample has 750,000 or so distinct CDR3 sequences, 20% to 30% seen once. Separately, the same data were catalogued under a study of T cells of mothers and their children.

The sequenced sample was blood. The receptors shown here come from a boy aged 5 to 17 in good health. CDR3s include the opening cysteine and the closing phenylalanine or tryptophan. Each record gives: J gene, V gene, D gene, CDR3 protein. D genes are given only for firm matches.

TRBJ2-7	TRBV27	NA	CASSSIRGRTYEQYF
TRBJ2-5	TRBV7-9	NA	CASSSKLVQETQYF
TRBJ2-5	TRBV20-1	NA	CSARSVGSGGMETQYF
TRBJ1-4	TRBV4-2	TRBD1	CASSQDRRGRDLNEKLFF
TRBJ1-2	TRBV6-4	NA	CAVTPPSGGYTF
TRBJ1-1	TRBV2	NA	CASSTSRVRTEAFF
TRBJ2-1	TRBV6-5	TRBD2	CASSYEREGRNEQFF
TRBJ2-7	TRBV12-3/TRBV12-4	NA	CASSLSERSYEQYF
TRBJ2-7	TRBV7-9	NA	CASSSGLYEQYF
TRBJ2-7	TRBV20-1	TRBD2	CSANSPSGSSYEQYF
NA	TRBV6-6	NA	CASSSSPYEQYF